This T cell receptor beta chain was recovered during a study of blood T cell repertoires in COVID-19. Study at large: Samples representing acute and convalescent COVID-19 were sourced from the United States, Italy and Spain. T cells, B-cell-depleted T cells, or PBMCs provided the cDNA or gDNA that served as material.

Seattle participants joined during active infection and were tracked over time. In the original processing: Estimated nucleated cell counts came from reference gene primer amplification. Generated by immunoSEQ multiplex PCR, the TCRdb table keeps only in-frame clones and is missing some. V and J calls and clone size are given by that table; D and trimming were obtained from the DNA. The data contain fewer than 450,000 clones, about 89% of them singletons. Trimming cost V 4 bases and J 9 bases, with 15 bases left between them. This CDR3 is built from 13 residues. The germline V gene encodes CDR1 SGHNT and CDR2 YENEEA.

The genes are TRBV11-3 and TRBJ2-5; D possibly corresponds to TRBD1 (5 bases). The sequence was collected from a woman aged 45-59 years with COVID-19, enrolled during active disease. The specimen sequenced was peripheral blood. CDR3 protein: CASSSPRQRPQYF. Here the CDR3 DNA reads TGTGCCAGCAGCTCCCCACGACAGCGTCCCCAGTACTTC.